These 23 T cell receptor beta chains came from one sample sequenced in a study of monozygotic twins with inflammatory bowel disease. Reprocessing the 5' RACE reads, TCRdb reports a single entry for every CDR3 protein and omits DNA. This sample carries roughly 160,000 distinct CDR3 sequences, with roughly 7.4% going to the ten biggest clones. Sequencing was done on a sample of blood. Receptors originate from a human donor with ulcerative colitis or Crohn's disease, or a healthy co-twin of an affected twin (not recorded which).

CDR3 protein: CASSDRGYTQYF. The chain recombines TRBV2 with TRBJ2-3. Germline-derived CDR1 and CDR2 are SNHLY and FYNNEI. The length of the CDR3 is 12 residues.

This chain connects TRBV29-1 to TRBJ2-3; without DNA, the TCRdb call of TRBD1 cannot be checked. Germline V gives CDR1 SQVTM, CDR2 ANQGSEA. The CDR3 is made up of 15 amino acids. CDR3 residues: CSVGGRGLDTDTQYF.

The gene calls are TRBV20-1 and TRBJ1-1; lacking DNA, the TRBD1 call made by TCRdb goes unchecked. Germline V lookup: CDR1 DFQATT, CDR2 SNEGSKA (reference sequence). The CDR3 has 11 residues. The CDR3 protein is CSATGRAEAFF.

The V call is TRBV20-1, the J call TRBJ1-2. The CDR3 totals 12 residues. From germline, CDR1 is DFQATT and CDR2 SNEGSKA (reference sequence). CDR3 in amino acids: CSAERGRSGYTF.

The chain has TRBV5-1 and TRBJ2-3; TCRdb returns TRBD1, unconfirmable since there is no DNA. The germline V gene encodes CDR1 SGHRS and CDR2 YFSETQ. This CDR3 comprises 13 residues. CDR3 in amino acids: CASTPGGTDTQYF.

V usage is TRBV7-9 and J usage is TRBJ1-1; no DNA is available, so the TRBD1 call from TCRdb remains unchecked. The CDR3 consists of 15 residues. CDR1 and CDR2 (germline): SEHNR, FQNEAQ (reference sequence). CDR3 region: CASSPLRGANTEAFF.

This chain joins TRBV5-1 and TRBJ1-1. CDR1 and CDR2 (germline): SGHRS, YFSETQ. This CDR3 is built from 12 residues. CDR3: CASSLAGYEAFF.

The chain carries TRBV18 and TRBJ2-7. In germline, CDR1 is KGHSH, CDR2 LQKENI. This CDR3 region has 12 residues. CDR3 sequence reads: CASSPPTSEQYF.

The chain has TRBV6-2 or TRBV6-3 and TRBJ2-5; the D gene TCRdb calls, TRBD2, cannot be checked with no DNA. CDR1 and CDR2 from the germline V gene are MNHEY and SVGEGT. The CDR3 loop spans 15 amino acids. The CDR3 sequence is CASTAGLAGQETQYF.

This chain links TRBV10-3 with TRBJ2-7. Germline CDR1 ENHRY, CDR2 SYGVKD. The CDR3 is 12 residues long. The chain's CDR3 is CAISESAKEQYF.

The gene calls are TRBV5-4 and TRBJ1-1. The germline V gene encodes CDR1 SGHNT and CDR2 YYREEE (reference sequence). The CDR3 runs to 14 residues. CDR3 amino acids: CASSLVGSNTEAFF.

The V and J genes are TRBV24-1 and TRBJ1-2. Germline V gene lookup returns CDR1 KGHDR and CDR2 SFDVKD. The length of the CDR3 is 13 residues. CDR3: CATSDPTSGGYTF.

The J gene is TRBJ1-5, the V gene TRBV20-1; checking the TCRdb D call of TRBD1 is not possible without DNA. The CDR3 consists of 14 residues. The V gene's germline CDR1 is DFQATT and CDR2 SNEGSKA (reference sequence). The CDR3 reads CSASGWAADQPQHF.

The chain uses TRBV29-1 and TRBJ1-1; the TCRdb D gene call, TRBD1, has no DNA to confirm it. Germline lookup yields CDR1 SQVTM and CDR2 ANQGSEA. The CDR3 loop spans 17 amino acids. CDR3 protein: CSGVTHRGGIMNTEAFF.

The chain recombines TRBV5-4 with TRBJ2-7. The CDR3 spans 13 residues. From germline, CDR1 is SGHNT and CDR2 YYREEE (reference sequence). The CDR3 region is CASSFGQEVEQYF.

CDR3 amino acids: CASTLGYSAYEQYF. The rearrangement uses TRBV28 and TRBJ2-7; TCRdb picks TRBD1, but there is no DNA to check that call. The CDR3 length is 14 residues. CDR1 MDHEN and CDR2 SYDVKM come from the germline V gene.

The V and J genes are TRBV5-1 and TRBJ1-6; lacking DNA, the TRBD1 call made by TCRdb goes unchecked. The CDR3 is made up of 16 amino acids. The germline V gene encodes CDR1 SGHRS and CDR2 YFSETQ. The CDR3 sequence is CASRLGSGQHNSPLHF.

The gene calls are TRBV7-2 and TRBJ1-5. This CDR3 has 13 amino acids. The germline V gene encodes CDR1 SGHTA and CDR2 FQGNSA. CDR3 region: CASSQTRNQPQHF.

This CDR3 is CASSFLDPRQAETQYF. This rearrangement joins TRBV5-1 to TRBJ2-5; the TRBD1 assignment by TCRdb is unverifiable without DNA. Germline CDR1 is SGHRS and CDR2 is YFSETQ. CDR3 size: 16 residues.

The chain employs TRBV7-2 and TRBJ1-2. Germline V gives CDR1 SGHTA, CDR2 FQGNSA. There are 12 residues in the CDR3. The chain's CDR3 is CASSQEVYGYTF.

This rearrangement joins TRBV7-2 to TRBJ1-3. CDR1 is SGHTA and CDR2 is FQGNSA in the germline V gene. The CDR3 runs 14 residues. The CDR3 reads CASSLFGSGNTIYF.

This chain uses TRBV29-1 with TRBJ2-1; TCRdb gives TRBD1 as the D gene, but with no DNA this cannot be confirmed. There are 16 residues in the CDR3. Germline CDR1 SQVTM, CDR2 ANQGSEA. CDR3: CSVAGTFQHSYNEQFF.

The chain couples TRBV11-2 to TRBJ1-5; lacking DNA, the TRBD1 call made by TCRdb goes unchecked. This CDR3 region has 13 residues. Germline assignment: CDR1 SGHAT and CDR2 FQNNGV. CDR3 residues: CASSPGGNQPRHF.